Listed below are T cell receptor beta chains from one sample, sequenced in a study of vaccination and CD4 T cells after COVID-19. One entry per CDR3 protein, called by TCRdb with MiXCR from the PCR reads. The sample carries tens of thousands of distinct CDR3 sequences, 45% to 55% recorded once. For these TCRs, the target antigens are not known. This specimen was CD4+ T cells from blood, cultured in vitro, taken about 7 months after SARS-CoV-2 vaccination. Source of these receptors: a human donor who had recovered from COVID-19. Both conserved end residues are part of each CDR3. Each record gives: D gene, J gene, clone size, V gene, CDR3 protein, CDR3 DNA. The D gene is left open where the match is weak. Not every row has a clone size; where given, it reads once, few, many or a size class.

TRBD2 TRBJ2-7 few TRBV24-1 CATSQSSGSFYEQYF TGTGCCACCAGTCAATCTAGCGGGAGTTTCTACGAGCAGTACTTC
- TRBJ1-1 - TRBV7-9 CASRLGRSNTEAFF TGTGCCAGCAGACTTGGACGGTCTAACACTGAAGCTTTCTTT
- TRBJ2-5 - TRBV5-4 CASSLAGASGQTQYF TGTGCCAGCAGCTTGGCAGGGGCTAGTGGGCAGACCCAGTACTTC
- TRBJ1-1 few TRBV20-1 CSASRVPNTEAFF TGCAGTGCTAGTCGGGTGCCGAACACTGAAGCTTTCTTT
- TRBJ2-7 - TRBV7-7 CASSLANRRYEQYF TGTGCTAGCAGCTTAGCGAACAGGCGCTACGAGCAGTACTTC
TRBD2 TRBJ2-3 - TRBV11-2 CASSLGGGVNTQYF TGTGCCAGCAGCTTAGGCGGGGGGGTAAATACGCAGTATTTT
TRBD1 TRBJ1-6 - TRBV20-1 CSARDQGAYSPLHF TGCAGTGCTCGCGACCAGGGGGCTTATTCACCCCTCCACTTT
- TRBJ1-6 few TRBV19 CASQGTYNSPLHF TGTGCCAGTCAGGGGACTTATAATTCACCCCTCCACTTT
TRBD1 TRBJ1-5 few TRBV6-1 CASRKAFGTGQPQHF TGTGCCAGCAGGAAGGCCTTCGGGACAGGGCAGCCCCAGCATTTT
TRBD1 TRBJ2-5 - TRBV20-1 CSAPALTGGQETQYF TGCAGTGCTCCCGCCCTCACAGGGGGGCAAGAGACCCAGTACTTC
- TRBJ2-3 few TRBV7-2 CASSSRQGGTQYF TGTGCCAGCAGCTCTAGACAGGGAGGTACGCAGTATTTT
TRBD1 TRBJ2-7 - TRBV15 CATSRGGDRGYEQYF TGTGCCACCAGCAGAGGGGGGGACAGGGGGTACGAGCAGTACTTC
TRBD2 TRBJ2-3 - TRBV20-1 CSATPGLGHGTQYF TGCAGTGCTACTCCGGGACTAGGTCATGGTACGCAGTATTTT
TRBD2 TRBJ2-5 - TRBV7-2 CASSLGGGRETQYF TGTGCCAGCAGCTTAGGGGGGGGAAGGGAGACCCAGTACTTC
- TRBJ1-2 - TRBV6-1 CASSALRAVGYTF TGTGCCAGCAGCGCCCTAAGGGCTGTCGGCTACACCTTC
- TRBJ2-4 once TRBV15 CATSISGQIAKNIQYF TGTGCCACCAGCATTAGCGGACAGATAGCCAAAAACATTCAGTACTTC
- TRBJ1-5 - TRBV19 CASSITGSGDQPQHF TGTGCCAGTAGTATAACGGGGTCAGGGGATCAGCCCCAGCATTTT
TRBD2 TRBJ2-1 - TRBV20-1 CSAGGGTSASNEQFF TGCAGTGCTGGCGGGGGGACTAGCGCCTCCAATGAGCAGTTCTTC
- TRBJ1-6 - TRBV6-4 CASSRDPRANSPLHF TGTGCCAGCAGCCGGGACCCCAGAGCCAATTCACCCCTCCACTTT
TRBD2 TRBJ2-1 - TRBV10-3 CAISRSGGAPNEQFF TGTGCCATCAGTCGCAGCGGGGGGGCCCCGAATGAGCAGTTCTTC
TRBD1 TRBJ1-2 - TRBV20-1 CSATHQGAGGYTF TGCAGTGCTACTCATCAGGGGGCGGGAGGCTACACCTTC
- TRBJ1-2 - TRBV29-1 CSYLTLYGYTF TGCAGCTATTTGACCCTTTATGGCTACACCTTC
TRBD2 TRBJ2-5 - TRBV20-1 CSARGLAGVQETQYF TGCAGTGCTAGAGGATTAGCGGGGGTACAAGAGACCCAGTACTTC
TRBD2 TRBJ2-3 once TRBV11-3 CASSEGLAGPTDTQYF TGTGCCAGCAGCGAGGGACTAGCGGGCCCCACAGATACGCAGTATTTT
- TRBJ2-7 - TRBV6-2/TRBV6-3 CASLDFGDKPYEQYF TGTGCCAGCCTGGACTTCGGGGACAAGCCCTACGAGCAGTACTTC
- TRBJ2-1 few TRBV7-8 CASSLNRFYNEQFF TGTGCCAGCAGCTTAAATCGCTTTTACAATGAGCAGTTCTTC
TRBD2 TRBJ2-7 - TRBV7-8 CASSSRRLAAYEQYF TGTGCCAGCAGCTCCCGGCGGCTAGCGGCCTACGAGCAGTACTTC
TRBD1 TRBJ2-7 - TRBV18 CASSPWTGGDEQYF TGTGCCAGCTCACCCTGGACAGGGGGAGACGAGCAGTACTTC
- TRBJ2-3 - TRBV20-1 CSARDRRKGADTQYF TGCAGTGCTAGAGATCGGAGGAAGGGCGCAGATACGCAGTATTTT
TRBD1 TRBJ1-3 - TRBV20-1 CSAEDRAGNTIYF TGCAGTGCCGAAGACAGGGCTGGAAACACCATATATTTT